The clone carrying this T cell receptor (beta chain) was seen many times. What it binds is unknown. Bone marrow was sampled from every patient at the time of active disease. The source of the sample is a study of read filtering for tumor transcriptome and immune sequencing. About the research overall: Mean patient age was approximately 66 years, range roughly 40 to 80; 17 male, more than 11 female. After DNase treatment, RNA was made into whole-transcriptome libraries.

This CDR3 has 14 amino acids. J was trimmed by 7 bases and V by 6 bases; bases with no gene match: 7. Whole-study findings and limits: This fraction held mixed bone marrow immune cells after CD138-negative sorting.

Molecular barcoded adaptors covering alpha/delta and beta/gamma chains were used on approximately 440 ng RNA. From the reads, TCRdb called clonotypes with MiXCR, one entry per CDR3 protein. The profile shows roughly 59,000 distinct CDR3 sequences, around 20% of them singletons. The sample consisted of a population of CD138-negative cells sorted from bone marrow. This chain links TRBV12-3 or TRBV12-4 with TRBJ1-4; 8 bases agree with TRBD1. This clonotype was sampled from a donor aged 40 or older with multiple myeloma. CDR3 region: CASSETGASEKLFF. The CDR3 DNA reads TGTGCCAGCAGCGAGACAGGGGCAAGTGAAAAACTGTTTTTT.